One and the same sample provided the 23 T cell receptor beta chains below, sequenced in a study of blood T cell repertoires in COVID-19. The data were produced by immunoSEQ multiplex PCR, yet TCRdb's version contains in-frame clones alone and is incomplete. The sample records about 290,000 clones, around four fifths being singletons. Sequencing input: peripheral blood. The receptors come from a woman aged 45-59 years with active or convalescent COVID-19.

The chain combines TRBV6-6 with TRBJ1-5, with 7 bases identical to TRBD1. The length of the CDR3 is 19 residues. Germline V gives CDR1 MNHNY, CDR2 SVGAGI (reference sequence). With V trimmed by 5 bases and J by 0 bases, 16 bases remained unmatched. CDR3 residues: CASSLLNDRDSYSNQPQHF. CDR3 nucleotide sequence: TGTGCCAGCAGTCTATTAAACGACCGGGACAGTTATAGCAATCAGCCCCAGCATTTT.

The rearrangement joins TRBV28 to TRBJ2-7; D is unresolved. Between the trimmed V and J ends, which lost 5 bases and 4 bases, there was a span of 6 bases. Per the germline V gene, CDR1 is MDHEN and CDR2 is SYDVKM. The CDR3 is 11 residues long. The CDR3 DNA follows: TGTGCCAGCAGTCGTCGTTACGAGCAGTACTTC. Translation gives CASSRRYEQYF.

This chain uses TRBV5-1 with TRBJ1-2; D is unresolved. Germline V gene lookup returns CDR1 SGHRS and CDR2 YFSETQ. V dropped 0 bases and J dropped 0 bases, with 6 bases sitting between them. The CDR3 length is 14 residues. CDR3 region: CASSLDFANYGYTF. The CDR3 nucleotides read TGCGCCAGCAGCTTGGACTTTGCTAACTATGGCTACACCTTC.

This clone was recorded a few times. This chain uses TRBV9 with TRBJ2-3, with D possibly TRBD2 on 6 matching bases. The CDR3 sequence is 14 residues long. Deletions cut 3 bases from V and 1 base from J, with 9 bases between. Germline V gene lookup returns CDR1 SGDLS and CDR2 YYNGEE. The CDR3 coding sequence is TGTGCCAGCAGCGGACCTAGCGGCACAGATACGCAGTATTTT. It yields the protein CASSGPSGTDTQYF.

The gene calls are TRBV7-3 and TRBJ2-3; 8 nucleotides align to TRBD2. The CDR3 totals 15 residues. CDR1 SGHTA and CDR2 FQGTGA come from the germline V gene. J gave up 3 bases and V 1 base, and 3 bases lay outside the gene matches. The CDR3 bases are TGTGCCAGCAGCTTAAGCGCTAGCGGGACAGATACGCAGTATTTT. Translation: CASSLSASGTDTQYF.

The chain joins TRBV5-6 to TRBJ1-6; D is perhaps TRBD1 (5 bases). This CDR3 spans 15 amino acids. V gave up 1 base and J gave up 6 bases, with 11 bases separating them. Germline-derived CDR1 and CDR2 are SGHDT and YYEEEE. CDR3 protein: CASSLSPRANSPLHF. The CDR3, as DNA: TGTGCCAGCAGCTTGAGTCCCAGGGCTAATTCACCCCTCCACTTT.

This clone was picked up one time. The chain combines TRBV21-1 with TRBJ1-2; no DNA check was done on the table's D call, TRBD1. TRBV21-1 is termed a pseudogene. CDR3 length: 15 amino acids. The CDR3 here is CASSRGTGGRYGYTF. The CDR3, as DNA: TGTGCCAGCAGCAGAGGGACAGGGGGACGCTATGGCTACACCTTC.

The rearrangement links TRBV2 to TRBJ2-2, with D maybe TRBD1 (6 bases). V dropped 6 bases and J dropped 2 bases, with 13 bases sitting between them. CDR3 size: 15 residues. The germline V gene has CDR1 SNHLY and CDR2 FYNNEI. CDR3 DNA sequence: TGTGCCAGCAGCCCAAGGGGGAGTAACACCGGGGAGCTGTTTTTT. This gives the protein CASSPRGSNTGELFF.

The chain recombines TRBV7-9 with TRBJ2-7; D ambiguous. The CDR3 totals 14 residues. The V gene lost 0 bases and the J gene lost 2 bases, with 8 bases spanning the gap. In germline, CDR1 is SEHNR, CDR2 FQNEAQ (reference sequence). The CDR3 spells CASSLALYPYEQYF. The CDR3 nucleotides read TGTGCCAGCAGCTTAGCCCTCTATCCCTACGAGCAGTACTTC.

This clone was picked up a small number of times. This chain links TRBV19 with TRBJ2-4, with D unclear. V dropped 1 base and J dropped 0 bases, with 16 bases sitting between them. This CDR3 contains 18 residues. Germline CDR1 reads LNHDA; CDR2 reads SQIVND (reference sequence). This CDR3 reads CASSIGLPVSLAKNIQYF. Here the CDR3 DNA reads TGTGCCAGTAGTATAGGACTCCCAGTTTCGCTAGCCAAAAACATTCAGTACTTC.

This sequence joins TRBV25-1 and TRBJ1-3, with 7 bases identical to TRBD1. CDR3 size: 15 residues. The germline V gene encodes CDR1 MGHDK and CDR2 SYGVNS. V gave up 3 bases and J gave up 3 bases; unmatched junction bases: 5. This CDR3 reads CASSERRGLGNTIYF. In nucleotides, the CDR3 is TGTGCCAGCAGTGAGAGAAGGGGGCTTGGAAACACCATATATTTT.

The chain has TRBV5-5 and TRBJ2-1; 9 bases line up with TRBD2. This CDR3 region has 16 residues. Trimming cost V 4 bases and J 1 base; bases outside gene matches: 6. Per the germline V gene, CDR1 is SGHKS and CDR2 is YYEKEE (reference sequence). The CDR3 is CASSPHTSGSYNEQFF. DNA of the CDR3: TGTGCCAGCAGCCCCCATACTAGCGGGTCCTACAATGAGCAGTTCTTC.

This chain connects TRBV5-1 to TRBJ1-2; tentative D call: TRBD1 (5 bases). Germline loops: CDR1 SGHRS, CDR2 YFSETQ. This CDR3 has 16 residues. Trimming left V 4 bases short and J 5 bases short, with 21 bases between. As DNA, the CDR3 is TGCGCCAGCAGCCTTGGCCTAGGGGACTTAGGGTATGGCTACACCTTC. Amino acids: CASSLGLGDLGYGYTF.

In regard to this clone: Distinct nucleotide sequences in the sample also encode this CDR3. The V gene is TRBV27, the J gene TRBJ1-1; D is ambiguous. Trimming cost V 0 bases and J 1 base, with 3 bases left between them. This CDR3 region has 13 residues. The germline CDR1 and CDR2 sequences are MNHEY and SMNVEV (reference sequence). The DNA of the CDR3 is TGTGCCAGCAGTTTATCGCGGAACACTGAAGCTTTCTTT. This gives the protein CASSLSRNTEAFF.

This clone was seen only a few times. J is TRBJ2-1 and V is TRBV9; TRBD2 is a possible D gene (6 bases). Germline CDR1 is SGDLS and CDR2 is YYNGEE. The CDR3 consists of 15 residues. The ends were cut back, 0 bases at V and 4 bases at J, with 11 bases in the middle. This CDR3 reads CASSVAGALYNEQFF. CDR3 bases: TGTGCCAGCAGCGTAGCGGGAGCCTTATACAATGAGCAGTTCTTC.

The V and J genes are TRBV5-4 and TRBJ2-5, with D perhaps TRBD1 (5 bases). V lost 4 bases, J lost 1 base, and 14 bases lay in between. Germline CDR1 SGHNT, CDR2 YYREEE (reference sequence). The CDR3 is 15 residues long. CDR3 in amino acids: CASSRTLRGQETQYF. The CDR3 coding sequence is TGTGCCAGCAGCCGGACCCTAAGGGGCCAAGAGACCCAGTACTTC.

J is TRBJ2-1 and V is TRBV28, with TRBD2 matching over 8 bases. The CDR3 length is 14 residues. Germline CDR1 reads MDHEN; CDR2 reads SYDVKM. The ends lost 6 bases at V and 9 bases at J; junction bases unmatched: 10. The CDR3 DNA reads TGTGCCAGCAGGGAAAGACTAGCGAGAGGTGAGCAGTTCTTC. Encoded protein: CASRERLARGEQFF.

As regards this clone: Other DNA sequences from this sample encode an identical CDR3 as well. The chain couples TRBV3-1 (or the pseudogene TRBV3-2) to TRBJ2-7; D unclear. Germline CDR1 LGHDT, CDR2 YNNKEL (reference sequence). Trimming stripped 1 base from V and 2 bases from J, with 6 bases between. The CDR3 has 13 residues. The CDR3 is CASSQGGTYEQYF. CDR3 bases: TGTGCCAGCAGCCAAGGCGGCACCTACGAGCAGTACTTC.

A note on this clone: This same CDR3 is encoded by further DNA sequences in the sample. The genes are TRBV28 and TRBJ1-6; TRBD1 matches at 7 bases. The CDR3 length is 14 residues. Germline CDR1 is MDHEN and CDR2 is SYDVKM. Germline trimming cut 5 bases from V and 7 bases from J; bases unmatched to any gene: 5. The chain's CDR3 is CASSRDRGNSPLHF. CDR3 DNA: TGTGCCAGCAGTCGGGACAGAGGCAATTCACCCCTCCACTTT.

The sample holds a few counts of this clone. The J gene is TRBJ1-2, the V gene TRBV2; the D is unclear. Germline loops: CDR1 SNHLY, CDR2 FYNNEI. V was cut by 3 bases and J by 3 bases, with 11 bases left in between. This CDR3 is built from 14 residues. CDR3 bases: TGTGCCAGCAGTGACTTGGGCAGAGACTATGGCTACACCTTC. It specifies CASSDLGRDYGYTF.

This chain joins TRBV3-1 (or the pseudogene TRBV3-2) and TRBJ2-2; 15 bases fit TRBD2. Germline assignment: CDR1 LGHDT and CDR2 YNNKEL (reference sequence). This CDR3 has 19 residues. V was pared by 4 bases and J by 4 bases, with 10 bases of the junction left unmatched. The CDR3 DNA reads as TGTGCCAGCAGCCGGACCGGGACTAGCGGGAGGTCGGGCACCGGGGAGCTGTTTTTT. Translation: CASSRTGTSGRSGTGELFF.

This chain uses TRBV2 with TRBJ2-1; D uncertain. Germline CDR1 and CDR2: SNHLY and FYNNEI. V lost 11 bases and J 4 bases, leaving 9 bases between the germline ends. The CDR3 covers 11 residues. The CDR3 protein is CASNLYNEQFF. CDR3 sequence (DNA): TGTGCCTCGAACTTATACAATGAGCAGTTCTTC.

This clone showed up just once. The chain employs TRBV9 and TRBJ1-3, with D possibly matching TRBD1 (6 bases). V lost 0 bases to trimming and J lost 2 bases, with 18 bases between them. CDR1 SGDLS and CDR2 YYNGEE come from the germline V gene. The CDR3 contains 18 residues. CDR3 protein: CASSVGRGGRGPGNTIYF. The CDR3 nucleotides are TGTGCCAGCAGCGTAGGTCGGGGTGGCAGGGGACCTGGAAACACCATATATTTT.